This T cell receptor (beta chain) was found in a study of CD8 T cells in ankylosing spondylitis. General study points: What appeared characteristic of ankylosing spondylitis blood was a TCR beta motif of seven to nine highly homologous variants. Both synovial fluid and blood in reactive arthritis had previously been reported to carry some motif variants. Enrichment of disease-linked clones was reportedly significant in matched ankylosing spondylitis synovial fluid.

The CDR3 runs 14 residues. From germline, CDR1 is DFQATT and CDR2 SNEGSKA (reference sequence). The V gene lost 3 bases and the J gene lost 3 bases, with 14 bases spanning the gap. From the 5' RACE reads, TCRdb called clonotypes with MiXCR, one entry per CDR3 protein. The data show some 220,000 distinct CDR3 sequences, roughly 8.2% seen once. In this sample, this clonotype turned up a few times. The antigen is not known. The sequenced sample was blood, either unsorted or a sorted T cell fraction (not recorded which). The receptor comes from a female donor with ankylosing spondylitis or in good health (not recorded which). The rearrangement links TRBV20-1 to TRBJ1-2; no clear D gene. The CDR3 nucleotides read TGCAGTGCTAGTGCTTATGCGGAATACTATGGCTACACCTTC. Translated: CSASAYAEYYGYTF.